The rows below give T cell receptor beta chains drawn from one sample of a study of blood T cell repertoires in COVID-19. The protocol was immunoSEQ multiplex PCR, while the TCRdb copy is restricted to in-frame clones and leaves out a portion. The sample records roughly 250,000 clones, about 85% being singletons. Sequencing was carried out using peripheral blood. The receptors derive from a human donor with COVID-19, enrolled during active disease. The donor label of this sample is uncertain. The CDR3 runs from the conserved cysteine through the conserved F or W.

TRBV19	TRBJ1-5	CASRGRQGARFDQPQHF
TRBV18	TRBJ2-1	CASSPRTGGKNEQFF
TRBV18	TRBJ1-5	CASSLESNQPQHF
TRBV19	TRBJ1-2	CASSVVTGVSGYTF
TRBV11-2	TRBJ2-1	CASSLAGSLNEQFF
TRBV19	TRBJ2-1	CASSILTSGRTNNEQFF
TRBV30	TRBJ1-5	CAWRSGGNQPQHF
TRBV28	TRBJ1-5	CASNIAGPGEQPQHF
TRBV7-2	TRBJ2-2	CASSKGQARELFF
TRBV10-3	TRBJ1-6	CAISESTGYNSPLHF
TRBV7-9	TRBJ1-2	CASSLTLGEANYGYTF
TRBV7-2	TRBJ2-3	CASSFGLHTDTQYF
TRBV7-3	TRBJ2-3	CASSLSSVDTQYF
TRBV21-1	TRBJ1-1	CASSKGPGTNTEAFF
TRBV11-3	TRBJ2-2	CASSPSRQERTGELFF
TRBV27	TRBJ2-2	CATTGNTGELFF
TRBV19	TRBJ1-2	CASSLDRGGNYGYTF
TRBV5-1	TRBJ2-2	CASSLLGAGELFF
TRBV24-1	TRBJ1-2	CATSDTGKNYGYTF
TRBV30	TRBJ2-1	CAWSGLAGAEQFF
TRBV3-1/TRBV3-2	TRBJ1-2	CASRDRGRDGYTF
TRBV7-8	TRBJ2-4	CASSLNRLNIQYF
TRBV5-1	TRBJ1-6	CASSLAGQGSSPLHF
TRBV7-6	TRBJ2-1	CASSPRGGRVNEQFF
TRBV7-9	TRBJ1-1	CASSPFRDTEAFF
TRBV7-2	TRBJ1-5	CASSMGQINQPQHF
TRBV4-3	TRBJ2-5	CASSHGSGNQETQYF
TRBV28	TRBJ1-2	CATGTGEGYTF
TRBV28	TRBJ1-1	CASTIIRANTEAFF
TRBV7-2	TRBJ1-2	CASSPRPGQGLRGYTF
TRBV6-1	TRBJ1-2	CASSGYGGQGLDGYTF
TRBV6-5	TRBJ1-4	CASSPTGRNEKLFF
TRBV19	TRBJ1-3	CASSIEASGNTIYF
TRBV9	TRBJ1-6	CASSVGQGPDSPLHF
TRBV30	TRBJ1-6	CAWSAGRNSPLHF
TRBV27	TRBJ2-1	CASRWSGTGTGYPNEQFF
TRBV6-6	TRBJ2-1	CGTGAYNEQFF
TRBV9	TRBJ2-3	CASSVVSGRGTDTQYF
TRBV24-1	TRBJ2-1	CATSDVGTSGKNEQFF
TRBV7-2	TRBJ1-6	CASSSIGNSPLHF
TRBV4-1	TRBJ2-1	CASSQGALAGNEQFF
TRBV2	TRBJ1-5	CASSADRGLNQPQHF
TRBV28	TRBJ1-4	CASSSRRVENEKLFF
TRBV18	TRBJ2-3	CASSPRRDYGRGTDTQYF
TRBV5-1	TRBJ1-1	CASSLEQTEAFF
TRBV7-9	TRBJ2-7	CASSPRLDSYEQYF